This T cell receptor beta chain appears in the sequencing data of a study of siplizumab effects on memory and regulatory T cells. This CDR3 region has 15 residues. With 6 bases removed from V and 4 bases from J, the gap between germline ends came to 19 bases. CDR1 KGHSH and CDR2 LQKENI come from the germline V gene. Here immunoSEQ multiplex PCR was the method, and the copy in TCRdb shows in-frame clones only, minus some. This table holds more than 85,000 clones, 80% to 95% found once. Points on this clone: Its antigen is unknown.

Broader study findings: The study found naive T cells seemingly more diverse than memory cells and seemingly major alloresponse contributors.

This chain connects TRBV18 to TRBJ2-7; D unclear. This TCR derives from a human donor in good health. Some clones in this sample may be carry-over from other donors' samples. The sample taken for sequencing was CD4+ T cells sorted from blood. In DNA, the CDR3 is TGTGCCAGCTCTAGACAAGAGAATGTTCGGTACGAGCAGTACTTC. It yields the protein CASSRQENVRYEQYF.